The T cell receptor (beta chain) under discussion was sequenced for a study of radiotherapy plus CTLA-4 blockade in lung cancer. Background on the study: Among all patients, approximately 17% showed objective responses, while 30% to 35% had disease control.

Repertoires were generated with immunoSEQ multiplex PCR, while TCRdb's copy carries only in-frame clones and drops some. The sample includes some 90,000 clones, approximately 83% of them seen just once. Focal radiation was given together with CTLA-4 blockade (ipilimumab) to patients with chemo-refractory metastatic non-small-cell lung cancer. Germline CDR1 and CDR2: MNHEY and SMNVEV (reference sequence). The V end lost 4 bases, the J end lost 5 bases, and 17 bases lay between the germline ends. The CDR3 is made up of 16 amino acids. The starting material was peripheral blood, obtained from a patient treated with radiotherapy plus ipilimumab. The receptor was derived from a human donor with non-small cell lung cancer who had a partial response to radiotherapy plus ipilimumab. The chain is built from TRBV27 and TRBJ2-2; D may be TRBD2 (5 bases). CDR3 in amino acids: CASSSSFVGVTGELFF. DNA of the CDR3: TGTGCCAGCAGTTCTTCTTTCGTCGGGGTAACCGGGGAGCTGTTTTTT.